Following are 12 T cell receptor beta chains from one sample sequenced in a study of CD8+ T cells in alopecia areata. Extraction and reverse transcription of RNA yielded cDNA as the sequencing template. Some clones are missing from TCRdb's copy, which holds only in-frame ones; the method was immunoSEQ multiplex PCR. Of about 140,000 clones in the sample, around 49% were seen once. Sequenced material: CD4+ T cells sorted from blood, taken at week 0. All receptors come from a human donor with alopecia areata.

CDR3 protein: CAWYNRARLAKNIQYF. In DNA form, the CDR3 reads TGTGCCTGGTACAACAGGGCCCGGTTAGCCAAAAACATTCAGTACTTC. This chain joins TRBV30 and TRBJ2-4; D may be TRBD1 (6 bases). CDR1 is GTSNPN and CDR2 is SVGIG in the germline V gene (reference sequence). This CDR3 has 16 amino acids. Trimming pared 5 bases from V and 0 bases from J, leaving 17 bases between.

The chain is built from TRBV29-1 and TRBJ2-5; D is unresolved. The CDR3 has 12 amino acids. Trimming left V 4 bases short and J 1 base short, with 7 bases between. CDR1 and CDR2 (germline): SQVTM, ANQGSEA. CDR3 amino acids: CSVGLTQETQYF. CDR3 nucleotide sequence: TGCAGCGTTGGGCTCACCCAAGAGACCCAGTACTTC.

This clone was seen more than once but under ten times. DNA for the CDR3: TGTGCCAGCAGCTTGCAGGGTGAGTCACATGAGCAGTTCTTC. It specifies CASSLQGESHEQFF. The chain recombines TRBV5-4 with TRBJ2-1, with D perhaps TRBD1 (5 bases). The germline CDR1 and CDR2 sequences are SGHNT and YYREEE (reference sequence). The CDR3 spans 14 residues. The V and J ends lost 1 base and 8 bases respectively, with 13 bases between them.

V gene TRBV30 combines with J gene TRBJ2-1; 10 nucleotides agree with TRBD2. The V segment lost 7 bases and the J segment 7 bases; nucleotides outside the gene matches: 13. The CDR3 is 15 amino acids. From germline, CDR1 is GTSNPN and CDR2 SVGIG (reference sequence). CDR3 in amino acids: CASRVLAGDANEQFF. In DNA, the CDR3 is TGTGCCTCCCGAGTGCTAGCGGGAGATGCTAATGAGCAGTTCTTC.

J is TRBJ2-1 and V is TRBV29-1; 8 positions match TRBD2. Germline CDR1 SQVTM, CDR2 ANQGSEA. This CDR3 spans 15 amino acids. V lost 7 bases, J lost 0 bases, and 8 bases stayed unmatched. The CDR3 protein is CSATGLASSYNEQFF. The CDR3 nucleotides read TGCAGCGCCACTGGACTAGCCAGCTCCTACAATGAGCAGTTCTTC.

CDR3 amino acids: CATSRDRGGYTF. CDR3 nucleotide sequence: TGTGCCACCAGCAGAGACAGGGGTGGCTACACCTTC. This chain connects TRBV15 to TRBJ1-2, with D perhaps matching TRBD1 (6 bases). Germline V gives CDR1 LNHNV, CDR2 YYDKDF (reference sequence). Trimming left V 0 bases short and J 7 bases short, with 6 bases between. This CDR3 has 12 amino acids.

This clone was found a few times. V gene TRBV27 combines with J gene TRBJ2-6; D gene unclear. V gave up 5 bases and J gave up 1 base, with 6 bases separating them. This CDR3 is 14 amino acids long. The V gene's germline CDR1 is MNHEY and CDR2 SMNVEV (reference sequence). The CDR3 here is CASSPHSGANVLTF. DNA for the CDR3: TGTGCCAGCAGTCCCCATTCTGGGGCCAACGTCCTGACTTTC.

The gene calls are TRBV29-1 and TRBJ2-6; D possibly corresponds to TRBD2 (5 bases). The CDR3 is made up of 13 amino acids. The germline V gene encodes CDR1 SQVTM and CDR2 ANQGSEA. V was trimmed by 7 bases and J by 4 bases, leaving 11 bases between them. The CDR3 DNA reads TGCAGCGCCGTCGGGGTAGGGGCCAACGTCCTGACTTTC. It yields the protein CSAVGVGANVLTF.

This chain uses TRBV11-3 with TRBJ1-2, with 11 bases that match TRBD1. CDR1 is SGHNT, CDR2 YENEEA, per germline. Trimming took 4 bases from V and 5 from J; bases not matched to a gene: 6. The CDR3 is 15 residues long. CDR3 loop: CASSSRTGGIYGYTF. The CDR3 DNA reads as TGTGCCAGCAGCTCAAGGACAGGGGGCATATATGGCTACACCTTC.

This clone was seen just once. The chain has TRBV27 and TRBJ1-5; a weak D match, TRBD1 (5 bases). This CDR3 contains 16 residues. Germline lookup yields CDR1 MNHEY and CDR2 SMNVEV (reference sequence). V shed 6 bases and J shed 2 bases, with 17 bases lying between them. Here the CDR3 reads CASRKDRTRGNQPQHF. Written as DNA, the CDR3 is TGTGCCAGCAGAAAAGATAGGACAAGGGGCAATCAGCCCCAGCATTTT.

This chain joins TRBV5-1 and TRBJ2-3; TRBD2 matches at 10 bases. The ends lost 6 bases at V and 5 bases at J; junction bases unmatched: 15. This CDR3 spans 17 amino acids. Germline V gives CDR1 SGHRS, CDR2 YFSETQ. The CDR3 here is CASIQGASGSSGDTQYF. CDR3 DNA sequence: TGCGCCAGCATCCAGGGGGCTAGCGGGAGTTCGGGAGATACGCAGTATTTT.

The chain links TRBV7-3 to TRBJ2-3; D unresolved. Per the germline V gene, CDR1 is SGHTA and CDR2 is FQGTGA. CDR3 length: 13 amino acids. V lost 5 bases, J lost 2 bases, and 8 bases lay in between. This chain's CDR3 is CASSPHYTDTQYF. For the CDR3, the DNA is TGTGCCAGCAGCCCCCACTACACAGATACGCAGTATTTT.